This T cell receptor (beta chain) derives from a study of blood T cells in healthy people across ages. Study-level findings and limits: Percentage of naive T cells showed a strong correlation with TCR beta diversity.

This clonotype appeared a few times. No antigen is known for it. The use of a sample-barcoded 5' primer and a J-beta primer mix characterized a second PCR of roughly 6 to 12 cycles. In TCRdb, the 5' RACE reads were re-called with MiXCR into one record per CDR3 protein. The sample holds 800,000 or so distinct CDR3 sequences, roughly 25% seen once. Germline CDR1 is LGHDT and CDR2 is YNNKEL (reference sequence). V was clipped by 0 bases and J by 5 bases, with 13 bases between them. The CDR3 contains 16 residues. These same records also appear under a second study, on T cells of mothers and their children.

This clonotype was obtained from a boy younger than 18 in good health. The chain is built from TRBV3-1 and TRBJ1-4; unclear D gene. Material for sequencing was blood. As DNA, the CDR3 is TGTGCCAGCAGCCAAGACCGGCAGGTCGGAAATGAAAAACTGTTTTTT. This gives the protein CASSQDRQVGNEKLFF.